What follows is one T cell receptor beta chain and its context. This specimen comes from a study of blood T cell repertoires in COVID-19. Looking at the study overall: COVID-19 samples from acute and convalescent phases originated in the United States, Italy and Spain. T cells, B-cell-depleted T cells, or PBMCs supplied cDNA or gDNA.

Data came from immunoSEQ multiplex PCR; TCRdb stores just in-frame clones and leaves some out. Here the sample spans about 46,000 clones, around 85% being singletons. CDR1 is SNHLY and CDR2 is FYNNEI in the germline V gene. The V end was cut by 1 base, the J end by 11 bases, with 5 bases between. CDR3 size: 11 residues. Material: peripheral blood. This sequence was found in an elderly woman with COVID-19, enrolled during active disease. The J gene is TRBJ1-4, the V gene TRBV2; D is ambiguous. The CDR3 spells CASSEEEKLFF. As DNA, the CDR3 is TGTGCCAGCAGTGAAGAAGAGAAACTGTTTTTT.